This passage covers 26 T cell receptor beta chains from one sample sequenced in a study of shared clonotypes between healthy human individuals. The method was immunoSEQ multiplex PCR; TCRdb's version includes in-frame clones alone and lacks a portion of them. In the table there are 1.5 million to 2.5 million clones, approximately 95% of which are singletons. CD45RO-negative, CCR7-selected cells formed the naive CD8 fraction, which excluded terminally differentiated effector memory CD45RA+ cells. The sequencing sample was made of naive CD8+ T cells sorted from blood. The receptors come from a man younger than 35 in good health.

As regards this clone: At the DNA level, this CDR3 is encoded by other sequences in the same sample as well. This sequence joins TRBV5-4 and TRBJ2-7, with 9 bases matching TRBD1. V shed 5 bases, J shed 0 bases, and the junction held 3 bases outside the gene matches. The V gene's germline CDR1 is SGHNT and CDR2 YYREEE (reference sequence). The CDR3 covers 14 residues. This CDR3 is CASSDRGSSYEQYF. The CDR3, as DNA: TGTGCCAGCAGTGACAGGGGGAGCTCCTACGAGCAGTACTTC.

The chain links TRBV2 to TRBJ1-2; 8 positions agree with TRBD1. The CDR3 has 17 amino acids. Trimming cost V 8 bases and J 6 bases; bases outside gene matches: 20. Germline CDR1 SNHLY, CDR2 FYNNEI. DNA for the CDR3: TGTGCCAGCGACAACGGACAGGGCGGGGGGACATTCGATGGCTACACCTTC. It translates to CASDNGQGGGTFDGYTF.

V is TRBV7-6 and J is TRBJ2-1; TRBD2 agrees at 11 bases. V shed 1 base, J shed 1 base, and the junction held 9 bases outside the gene matches. The CDR3 runs 19 residues. The germline V gene encodes CDR1 SGHVS and CDR2 FNYEAQ. The CDR3 loop reads CASSLGSGRALGSYNEQFF. In DNA form, the CDR3 reads TGTGCCAGCAGCTTAGGTAGCGGGAGGGCCCTCGGGTCCTACAATGAGCAGTTCTTC.

V gene TRBV29-1 combines with J gene TRBJ2-5, with D hard to call. The DNA end is more similar to TRBJ2-7, so the J call may be wrong. This CDR3 has 14 amino acids. Germline V CDR1 and CDR2: SQVTM, ANQGSEA. Here the CDR3 reads CSVVVAESSYEQYF. The CDR3 bases are TGCAGCGTTGTTGTCGCAGAGAGCTCCTACGAGCAGTACTTC.

V and J are TRBV6-5 and TRBJ2-1; 8 bases match TRBD2. This CDR3 has 11 amino acids. The V gene's germline CDR1 is MNHEY and CDR2 SVGAGI. V dropped 3 bases and J dropped 14; count of bases not matched to a gene: 3. CDR3 coding DNA: TGTGCCAGCAGTTATGGAGCGGGGGAGTTCTTC. Translated, it gives CASSYGAGEFF.

This clone was observed once. This chain uses TRBV20-1 with TRBJ1-5, with D unresolved. Trimming removed 3 bases at V and 4 bases at J, with 4 bases between. CDR1 and CDR2 (germline): DFQATT, SNEGSKA (reference sequence). There are 11 residues in the CDR3. CDR3 DNA sequence: TGCAGTGCTAGCCCAAATCAGCCCCAGCATTTT. This encodes CSASPNQPQHF.

The rearrangement links TRBV5-4 to TRBJ2-1; 9 bases map to TRBD1. Trimming at V came to 3 bases and at J to 7 bases, leaving 11 bases not matched to a gene. Germline lookup yields CDR1 SGHNT and CDR2 YYREEE (reference sequence). This CDR3 has 16 amino acids. CDR3 bases: TGTGCCAGCAGCTCGACGGGACAGGGAGTGGGGAATGAGCAGTTCTTC. This encodes CASSSTGQGVGNEQFF.

The gene calls are TRBV5-4 and TRBJ1-6; D perhaps matches TRBD1 (6 bases). The CDR3 totals 18 residues. CDR1 SGHNT and CDR2 YYREEE come from the germline V gene (reference sequence). Trimming took 2 bases from V and 0 from J, leaving 15 bases between them. CDR3 sequence: CASSFVQGPYSYNSPLHF. The CDR3 bases are TGTGCCAGCAGCTTCGTGCAGGGGCCCTACTCCTATAATTCACCCCTCCACTTT.

The chain is built from TRBV2 and TRBJ2-7; D gene ambiguous. V was shortened by 10 bases and J by 2 bases, with 15 bases between the two germline ends. This CDR3 contains 13 residues. Germline assignment: CDR1 SNHLY and CDR2 FYNNEI. The chain's CDR3 is CATFSTDTYEQYF. The CDR3 region has the DNA TGTGCCACATTCTCGACGGATACCTACGAGCAGTACTTC.

V gene TRBV27 combines with J gene TRBJ1-2; D is ambiguous. Germline V lookup: CDR1 MNHEY, CDR2 SMNVEV (reference sequence). The CDR3 is 13 residues long. V was clipped by 7 bases and J by 0 bases, with 9 bases between them. The CDR3 DNA reads as TGTGCCAGCATCGCTGGAGCTAACTATGGCTACACCTTC. Amino acids: CASIAGANYGYTF.

Details on this clone: The sample carries other DNA sequences with the same CDR3. The chain couples TRBV9 to TRBJ2-7, with TRBD2 matching over 12 bases. Germline lookup yields CDR1 SGDLS and CDR2 YYNGEE. The CDR3 consists of 15 residues. V was pared by 3 bases and J by 2 bases, with 3 bases of the junction left unmatched. CDR3 sequence (DNA): TGTGCCAGCAGCGCGACTAGCGGGGGTGCCTACGAGCAGTACTTC. Protein product: CASSATSGGAYEQYF. The whole variable domain, filled in from reference TRBV9 and TRBJ2-7, reads DSGVTQTPKHLITATGQRVTLRCSPRSGDLSVYWYQQSLDQGLQFLIQYYNGEERAKGNILERFSAQQFPDLHSELNLSSLELGDSALYFCASSATSGGAYEQYFGPGTRLTVT.

The V call is TRBV13, the J call TRBJ1-1; 7 nucleotides align to TRBD1. Trimming cost V 2 bases and J 4 bases; bases outside gene matches: 13. This CDR3 has 17 amino acids. Germline CDR1 is PRHDT and CDR2 is FYEKMQ (reference sequence). The CDR3 region has the DNA TGTGCCAGCAGCTTAAAGGACAGGAGCGAGGGGCTCACTGAAGCTTTCTTT. It translates to CASSLKDRSEGLTEAFF.

This clone was observed once. The J gene is TRBJ1-1, the V gene TRBV27; TRBD1 is a possible D gene (5 bases). Trimming left V 6 bases short and J 2 bases short, with 10 bases between. The CDR3 sequence is 13 residues long. Germline values: CDR1 MNHEY, CDR2 SMNVEV (reference sequence). CDR3 region: CASRYQGNTEAFF. The CDR3, as DNA: TGTGCCAGCAGATACCAGGGAAACACTGAAGCTTTCTTT.

As to this clone: The same CDR3 also results from other DNA sequences found in this sample. This chain links TRBV5-6 with TRBJ2-7, with D unresolved. The CDR3 has 13 residues. V shed 1 base and J shed 3 bases, with 8 bases lying between them. Germline CDR1 reads SGHDT; CDR2 reads YYEEEE. CDR3 in DNA: TGTGCCAGCAGCTTGTCTTCCCACTACGAGCAGTACTTC. Encoded protein: CASSLSSHYEQYF.

The J gene is TRBJ2-1, the V gene TRBV30, with 9 bases fitting TRBD2. V dropped 4 bases and J dropped 1; count of bases not matched to a gene: 5. The CDR3 is 15 residues long. Germline CDR1 reads GTSNPN; CDR2 reads SVGIG (reference sequence). The CDR3 is CAWTQSGGSYNEQFF. The CDR3 coding sequence is TGTGCCTGGACACAGAGCGGGGGGTCCTACAATGAGCAGTTCTTC.

This chain connects TRBV19 to TRBJ1-5, with TRBD1 matching 7 bases. J was trimmed by 5 bases and V by 3 bases; bases with no gene match: 4. This CDR3 has 14 residues. CDR1 LNHDA and CDR2 SQIVND come from the germline V gene (reference sequence). CDR3 region: CASSITGAYQPQHF. CDR3 nucleotide sequence: TGTGCCAGTAGTATCACAGGGGCCTATCAGCCCCAGCATTTT.

The chain links TRBV7-9 to TRBJ1-1; 11 bases map to TRBD1. CDR1 and CDR2 (germline): SEHNR, FQNEAQ (reference sequence). This CDR3 has 18 residues. V lost 5 bases and J lost 1; bases outside the gene matches: 12. The CDR3: CASSPALGQGVANTEAFF. For the CDR3, the DNA is TGTGCCAGCAGCCCAGCCCTGGGACAGGGGGTGGCGAACACTGAAGCTTTCTTT. Full variable domain (outside the CDR3, taken from reference TRBV7-9 and TRBJ1-1): DTGVSQNPRHKITKRGQNVTFRCDPISEHNRLYWYRQTLGQGPEFLTYFQNEAQLEKSRLLSDRFSAERPKGSFSTLEIQRTEQGDSAMYLCASSPALGQGVANTEAFFGQGTRLTVV.

The J gene is TRBJ2-7, the V gene TRBV7-6, with D possibly TRBD2 on 7 matching bases. There are 14 residues in the CDR3. Germline V gene sequence: CDR1 SGHVS, CDR2 FNYEAQ. The V end was cut by 5 bases, the J end by 4 bases, with 15 bases between. This CDR3 reads CASSPYGGQYEQYF. The CDR3, as DNA: TGTGCCAGCAGCCCTTACGGGGGGCAATACGAGCAGTACTTC. The whole variable domain, remainder taken from reference TRBV7-6 and TRBJ2-7, is GAGVSQSPRYKVTKRGQDVALRCDPISGHVSLYWYRQALGQGPEFLTYFNYEAQQDKSGLPNDRFSAERPEGSISTLTIQRTEQRDSAMYRCASSPYGGQYEQYFGPGTRLTVT.

The chain joins TRBV28 to TRBJ2-7; 8 bases align to TRBD2. The J segment lost 5 bases and the V segment lost 2 bases, leaving 2 bases of the junction unmatched. Germline values: CDR1 MDHEN, CDR2 SYDVKM. CDR3 length equals 13 residues. The CDR3 nucleotides are TGTGCCAGCAGTTTAGCGGGGGGCGACGAGCAGTACTTC. Translation gives CASSLAGGDEQYF.

The V and J genes are TRBV14 and TRBJ1-2, with D possibly being TRBD1 (6 bases). The V gene lost 5 bases and the J gene lost 2 bases, with 21 bases spanning the gap. The germline gives CDR1 SGHDN, CDR2 FVKESK. The CDR3 contains 17 residues. The CDR3 is CASSLRGDKGWNYGYTF. CDR3 DNA sequence: TGTGCCAGCAGCTTGAGGGGGGACAAAGGATGGAACTATGGCTACACCTTC.

The DNA for the CDR3 is TGTGCCAGCAGCCAAGGGGGAGAAAAACTGTTTTTT. Translation gives CASSQGGEKLFF. This chain links TRBV7-9 with TRBJ1-4, with D possibly matching TRBD1 (6 bases). The CDR3 loop spans 12 amino acids. The germline gives CDR1 SEHNR, CDR2 FQNEAQ (reference sequence). The germline V and J ends were trimmed by 5 bases and 8 bases, with 9 bases remaining between them.

The chain links TRBV10-1 to TRBJ2-1; 10 bases agree with TRBD2. Germline assignment: CDR1 WNHNN and CDR2 SYGVQD (reference sequence). The CDR3 is 16 amino acids. Trimming took 2 bases from V and 5 from J; bases not matched to a gene: 6. CDR3 DNA: TGCGCCAGCAGTGAGGCCAGCGGGGGGGCCCACAATGAGCAGTTCTTC. It translates to CASSEASGGAHNEQFF.

CDR3 sequence: CASSPPGSYYEQYF. The CDR3 DNA sequence: TGTGCCAGCAGTCCCCCGGGGAGTTACTACGAGCAGTACTTC. The genes are TRBV28 and TRBJ2-7; weak D call: TRBD2 (5 bases). The V gene lost 5 bases and the J gene lost 3 bases, with 14 bases spanning the gap. This CDR3 contains 14 residues. The germline gives CDR1 MDHEN, CDR2 SYDVKM.

The chain carries TRBV2 and TRBJ2-6; unclear D gene. The germline gives CDR1 SNHLY, CDR2 FYNNEI. The V end lost 5 bases, the J end lost 0 bases, and 14 bases lay between the germline ends. The CDR3 has 17 amino acids. As DNA, the CDR3 is TGTGCCAGCAGTCGAACATATGCTAGCTCTGGGGCCAACGTCCTGACTTTC. Its protein product is CASSRTYASSGANVLTF.

The chain uses TRBV2 and TRBJ2-3; 9 bases align to TRBD1. The CDR3 totals 16 residues. Per the germline V gene, CDR1 is SNHLY and CDR2 is FYNNEI. The V segment lost 4 bases and the J segment 2 bases; nucleotides outside the gene matches: 7. In DNA, the CDR3 is TGTGCCAGCAGTGGGGACAGGGAAAAAATCACAGATACGCAGTATTTT. It encodes CASSGDREKITDTQYF.

As DNA, the CDR3 is TGTGCCAGCAGCTTAGGGGTCGGACTAGTGAACACCGGGGAGCTGTTTTTT. Protein product: CASSLGVGLVNTGELFF. The chain is built from TRBV7-3 and TRBJ2-2, with 7 bases that match TRBD2. After removal of 2 bases from V and 1 base from J, the junction contained 7 bases not matched to a gene. The CDR3 is 17 residues long. The V gene's germline CDR1 is SGHTA and CDR2 FQGTGA.